The rows below give T cell receptor beta chains drawn from one sample of a study of control samples from healthy donors and cancer patients. Profiled with immunoSEQ multiplex PCR; TCRdb holds only in-frame clones, not every one. The repertoire has roughly 80,000 clones, around 92% of them found once; the top ten carry less than 7%. Sequencing used blood. The receptors originated from a man aged 50 to 60 in good health. Each CDR3 is given with its conserved first and last residue. The D gene is left open where the match is weak. Size is omitted from some rows. Given values are once, few, many or a class for expanded clones.

v_call	d_call	clone_size	j_call	cdr3_aa	cdr3_nt
TRBV6-1	TRBD1	.	TRBJ1-2	CASSEALDRGVLHGYTF	TGTGCCAGCAGTGAAGCGTTGGACAGGGGAGTGCTCCATGGCTACACCTTC
TRBV2	TRBD1	.	TRBJ2-1	CANSDRGNEQFF	TGTGCCAACTCGGACAGGGGGAATGAGCAGTTCTTC
TRBV6-4	.	.	TRBJ1-6	CASSDPTRRSSYNSPLHF	TGTGCCAGCAGTGACCCAACTCGACGGAGCTCCTATAATTCACCCCTCCACTTT
TRBV5-1	TRBD1	once	TRBJ2-7	CASSNAGTGIEQYF	TGCGCCAGCAGCAACGCCGGGACAGGGATCGAGCAGTACTTC
TRBV4-2	.	.	TRBJ2-2	CASSQRGPTRSGELFF	TGTGCCAGCAGCCAAAGGGGTCCGACGAGGTCCGGGGAGCTGTTTTTT
TRBV6-1	.	.	TRBJ2-1	CASSEFYEQFF	TGTGCCAGCAGTGAATTCTATGAGCAGTTCTTC
TRBV28	.	once	TRBJ1-2	CASSYAGTTYGYTF	TGTGCCAGCAGCTACGCCGGGACAACCTATGGCTACACCTTC
TRBV6-5	TRBD1	.	TRBJ1-2	CASSRRDRVHGYTF	TGTGCCAGCAGCAGACGGGACAGGGTTCATGGCTACACCTTC
TRBV5-1	TRBD1	.	TRBJ1-4	CASSREQGRVGKLFF	TGCGCCAGCAGCCGAGAACAGGGGAGGGTAGGGAAACTGTTTTTT
TRBV10-2	.	.	TRBJ1-5	CASSDSRGGARSNQPQHF	TGCGCCAGCAGTGATTCGCGGGGGGGGGCACGGAGCAATCAGCCCCAGCATTTT
TRBV9	TRBD2	.	TRBJ2-3	CASSVNSGGGDTQYF	TGTGCCAGCAGCGTTAATAGCGGGGGTGGAGATACGCAGTATTTT